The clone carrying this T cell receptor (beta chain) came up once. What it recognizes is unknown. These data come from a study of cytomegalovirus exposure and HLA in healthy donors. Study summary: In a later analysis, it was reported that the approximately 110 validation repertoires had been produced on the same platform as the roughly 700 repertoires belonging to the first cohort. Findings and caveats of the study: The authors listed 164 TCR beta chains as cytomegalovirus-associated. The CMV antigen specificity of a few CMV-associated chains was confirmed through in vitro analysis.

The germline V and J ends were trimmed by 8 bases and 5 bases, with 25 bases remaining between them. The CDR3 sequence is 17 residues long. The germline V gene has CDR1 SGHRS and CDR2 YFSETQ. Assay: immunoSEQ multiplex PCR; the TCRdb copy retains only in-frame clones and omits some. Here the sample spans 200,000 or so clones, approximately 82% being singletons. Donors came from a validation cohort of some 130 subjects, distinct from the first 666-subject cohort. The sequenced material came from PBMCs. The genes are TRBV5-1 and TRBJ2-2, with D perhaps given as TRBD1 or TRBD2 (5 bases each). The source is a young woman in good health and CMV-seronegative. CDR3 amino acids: CASNPVESGPGTGELFF. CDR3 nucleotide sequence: TGCGCCAGTAACCCCGTGGAGTCGGGGCCGGGGACCGGGGAGCTGTTTTTT.